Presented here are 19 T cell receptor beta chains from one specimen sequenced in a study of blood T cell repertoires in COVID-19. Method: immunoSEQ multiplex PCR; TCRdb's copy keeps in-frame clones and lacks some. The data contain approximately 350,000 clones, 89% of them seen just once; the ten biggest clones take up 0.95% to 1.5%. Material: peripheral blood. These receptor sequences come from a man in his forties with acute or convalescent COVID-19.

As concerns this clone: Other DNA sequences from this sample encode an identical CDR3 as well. CDR3 DNA: TGTGCCAGTAGTATACGGGACTATGGCTACACCTTC. This encodes CASSIRDYGYTF. This chain joins TRBV19 and TRBJ1-2; no reliable D call. This CDR3 contains 12 residues. V was cut by 2 bases and J by 3 bases, with 4 bases left in between. The V gene's germline CDR1 is LNHDA and CDR2 SQIVND (reference sequence).

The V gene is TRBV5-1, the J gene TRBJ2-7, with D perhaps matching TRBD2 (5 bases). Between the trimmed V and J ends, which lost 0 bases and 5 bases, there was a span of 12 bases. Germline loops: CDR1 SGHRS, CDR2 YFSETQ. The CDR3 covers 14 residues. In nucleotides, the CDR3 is TGCGCCAGCAGCTTGGTGCAGGAGGCCCACGAGCAGTACTTC. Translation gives CASSLVQEAHEQYF.

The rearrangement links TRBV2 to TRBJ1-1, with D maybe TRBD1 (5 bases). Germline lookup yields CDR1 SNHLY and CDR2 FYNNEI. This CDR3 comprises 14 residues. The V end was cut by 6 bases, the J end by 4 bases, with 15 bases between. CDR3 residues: CASSLRGGITEAFF. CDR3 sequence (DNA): TGTGCCAGCAGCCTTCGGGGGGGGATCACTGAAGCTTTCTTT.

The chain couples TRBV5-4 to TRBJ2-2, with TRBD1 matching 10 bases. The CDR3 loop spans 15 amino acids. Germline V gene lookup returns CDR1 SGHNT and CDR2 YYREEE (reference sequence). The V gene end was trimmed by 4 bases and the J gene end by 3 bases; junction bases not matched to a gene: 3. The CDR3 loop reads CASSRDRGYTGELFF. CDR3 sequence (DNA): TGTGCCAGCAGCCGGGACAGGGGCTACACCGGGGAGCTGTTTTTT.

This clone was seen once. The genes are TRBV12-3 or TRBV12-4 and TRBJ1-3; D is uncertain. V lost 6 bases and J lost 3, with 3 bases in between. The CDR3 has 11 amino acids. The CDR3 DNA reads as TGTGCCAGCAGCGTTGGAAACACCATATATTTT. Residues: CASSVGNTIYF.

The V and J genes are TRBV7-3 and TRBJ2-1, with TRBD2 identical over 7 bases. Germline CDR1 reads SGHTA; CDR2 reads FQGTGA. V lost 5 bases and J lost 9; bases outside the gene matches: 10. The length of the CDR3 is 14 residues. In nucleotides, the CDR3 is TGTGCCAGCAGCCCCCGGGACTACCGGGGTGAGCAGTTCTTC. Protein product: CASSPRDYRGEQFF.

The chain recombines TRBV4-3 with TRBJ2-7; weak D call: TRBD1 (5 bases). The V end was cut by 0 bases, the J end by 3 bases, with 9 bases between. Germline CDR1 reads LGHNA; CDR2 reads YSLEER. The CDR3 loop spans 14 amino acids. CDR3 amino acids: CASSQDQGGYEQYF. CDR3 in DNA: TGCGCCAGCAGCCAAGATCAGGGCGGCTACGAGCAGTACTTC.

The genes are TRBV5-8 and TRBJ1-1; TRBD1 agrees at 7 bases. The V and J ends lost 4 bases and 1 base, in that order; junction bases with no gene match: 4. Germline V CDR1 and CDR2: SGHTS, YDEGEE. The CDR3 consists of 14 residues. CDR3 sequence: CASSRNRGNTEAFF. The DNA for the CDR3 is TGTGCCAGCAGCCGTAACAGGGGGAACACTGAAGCTTTCTTT.

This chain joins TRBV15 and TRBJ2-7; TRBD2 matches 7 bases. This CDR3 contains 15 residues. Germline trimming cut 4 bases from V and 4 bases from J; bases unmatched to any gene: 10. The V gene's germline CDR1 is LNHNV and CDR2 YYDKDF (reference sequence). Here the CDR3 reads CATSKWAGASYEQYF. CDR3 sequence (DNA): TGTGCCACCAGCAAGTGGGCGGGAGCGAGTTACGAGCAGTACTTC.

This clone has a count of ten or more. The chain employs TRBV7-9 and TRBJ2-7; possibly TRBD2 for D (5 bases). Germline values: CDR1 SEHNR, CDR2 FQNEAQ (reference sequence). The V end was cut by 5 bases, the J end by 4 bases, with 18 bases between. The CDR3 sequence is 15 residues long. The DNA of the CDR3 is TGTGCCAGCAGCCGATCCGGGGTGAGGAGGTACGAGCAGTACTTC. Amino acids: CASSRSGVRRYEQYF.

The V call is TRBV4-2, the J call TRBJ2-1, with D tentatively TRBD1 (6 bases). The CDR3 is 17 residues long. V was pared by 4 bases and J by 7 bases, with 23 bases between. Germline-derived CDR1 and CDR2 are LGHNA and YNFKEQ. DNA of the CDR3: TGTGCCAGCAGCCTCCTTGGCCGCAGTGAACAGGGAAATGAGCAGTTCTTC. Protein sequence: CASSLLGRSEQGNEQFF.

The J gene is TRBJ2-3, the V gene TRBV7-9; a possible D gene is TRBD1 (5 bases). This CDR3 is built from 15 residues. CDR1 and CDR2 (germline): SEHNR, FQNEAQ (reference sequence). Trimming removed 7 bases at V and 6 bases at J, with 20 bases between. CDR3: CASTSEPTGPDTQYF. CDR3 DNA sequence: TGTGCCAGCACCTCGGAGCCCACAGGCCCCGATACGCAGTATTTT.

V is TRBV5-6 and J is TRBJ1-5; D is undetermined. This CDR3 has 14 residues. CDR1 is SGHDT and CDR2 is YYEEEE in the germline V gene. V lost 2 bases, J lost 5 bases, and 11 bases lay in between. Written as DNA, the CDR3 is TGTGCCAGCAGCTTCGGGAGTTCTGATCAGCCCCAGCATTTT. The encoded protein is CASSFGSSDQPQHF.

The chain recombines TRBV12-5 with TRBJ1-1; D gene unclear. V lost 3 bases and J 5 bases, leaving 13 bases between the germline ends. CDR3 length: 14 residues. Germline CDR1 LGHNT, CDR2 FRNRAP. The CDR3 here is CASGLIPRGTEAFF. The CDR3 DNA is TGTGCTAGTGGTTTAATCCCCCGGGGAACTGAAGCTTTCTTT.

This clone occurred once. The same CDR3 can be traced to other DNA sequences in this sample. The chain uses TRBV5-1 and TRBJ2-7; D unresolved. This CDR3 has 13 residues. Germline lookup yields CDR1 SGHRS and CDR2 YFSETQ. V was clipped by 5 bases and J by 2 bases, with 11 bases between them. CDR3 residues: CASSFGPAYEQYF. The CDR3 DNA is TGCGCCAGCAGTTTTGGGCCTGCCTACGAGCAGTACTTC.

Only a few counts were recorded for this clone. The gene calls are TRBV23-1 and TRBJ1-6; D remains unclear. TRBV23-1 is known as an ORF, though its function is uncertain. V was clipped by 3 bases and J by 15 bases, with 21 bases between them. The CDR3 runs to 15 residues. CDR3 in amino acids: CASSHLRFPLKNLHF. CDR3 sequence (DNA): TGCGCCAGCAGTCACCTCAGGTTCCCTCTTAAAAACCTCCACTTT.

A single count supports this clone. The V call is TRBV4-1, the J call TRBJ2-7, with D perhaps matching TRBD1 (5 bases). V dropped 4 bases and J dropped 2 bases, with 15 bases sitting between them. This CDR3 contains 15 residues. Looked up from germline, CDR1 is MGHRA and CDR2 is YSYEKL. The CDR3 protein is CASSPGQGGTYEQYF. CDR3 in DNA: TGCGCCAGCAGCCCGGGTCAGGGCGGCACCTACGAGCAGTACTTC.

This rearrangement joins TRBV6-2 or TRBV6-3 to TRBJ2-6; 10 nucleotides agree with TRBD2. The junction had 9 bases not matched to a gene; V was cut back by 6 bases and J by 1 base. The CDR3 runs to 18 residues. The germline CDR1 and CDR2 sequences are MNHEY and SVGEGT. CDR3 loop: CASSPRLAGFSGANVLTF. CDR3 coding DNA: TGTGCCAGCAGCCCTCGACTAGCGGGCTTTTCTGGGGCCAACGTCCTGACTTTC.

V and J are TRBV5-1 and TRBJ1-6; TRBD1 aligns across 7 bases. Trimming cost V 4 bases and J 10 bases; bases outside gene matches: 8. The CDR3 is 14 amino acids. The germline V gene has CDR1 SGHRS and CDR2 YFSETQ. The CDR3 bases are TGCGCCAGCAGCCCCGGACAGGCCGGCTCACCCCTCCACTTT. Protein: CASSPGQAGSPLHF.